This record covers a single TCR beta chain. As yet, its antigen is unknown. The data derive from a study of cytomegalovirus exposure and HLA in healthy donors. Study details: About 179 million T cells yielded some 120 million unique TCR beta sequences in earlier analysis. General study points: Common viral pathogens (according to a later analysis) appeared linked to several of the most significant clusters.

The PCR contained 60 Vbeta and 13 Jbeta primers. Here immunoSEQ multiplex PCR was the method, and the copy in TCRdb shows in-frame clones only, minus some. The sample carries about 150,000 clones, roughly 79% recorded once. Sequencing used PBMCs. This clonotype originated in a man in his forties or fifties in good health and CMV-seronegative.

The CDR3 DNA reads TGTGCCAGCAGCCTTAGCGGGACCTCCAATGAGCAGTTCTTC. Its translation is CASSLSGTSNEQFF. The genes are TRBV28 and TRBJ2-1; 8 nucleotides align to TRBD2. This CDR3 is built from 14 residues. V trimming: 6 bases; J trimming: 6 bases; junction bases outside the gene matches: 7. CDR1 is MDHEN and CDR2 is SYDVKM in the germline V gene.